This TCR beta chain was sequenced in a study of beta chain features in type 1 diabetes. Investigators reverse transcribed all isolated RNA, so they sequenced expressed TCRB transcripts. Sequencing was performed with immunoSEQ multiplex PCR; in TCRdb, only in-frame clones are kept and a portion is missing. The sample shows approximately 6,100 clones, roughly 70% of them seen only once. A sort by CD45RO/CCR7/CD25/CD127/CD95/CD27 yielded CD4+ naive, central memory, regulatory and stem cell-like memory cells. Comments on this clone: Its target is unknown.

Overall study findings and caveats: Over-representation of high TCR-expressing cells was a possible consequence of cDNA sequencing. Moderate yet significant TCRB CDR3 shortening was seen in Type 1 diabetes patients in all four CD4+ subsets.

Germline CDR1 reads SQVTM; CDR2 reads ANQGSEA. This CDR3 region has 11 residues. Deletions cut 5 bases from V and 3 bases from J, with 5 bases between. The chain combines TRBV29-1 with TRBJ1-3; D ambiguous. This sequence originates from a man aged 18 to 30 in good health. The specimen sequenced was Tregs from blood. CDR3 nucleotide sequence: TGCAGCGTTAACAGTGGAAACACCATATATTTT. It yields the protein CSVNSGNTIYF. Full variable domain (missing parts from reference TRBV29-1 and TRBJ1-3): SAVISQKPSRDICQRGTSLTIQCQVDSQVTMMFWYRQQPGQSLTLIATANQGSEATYESGFVIDKFPISRPNLTFSTLTVSNMSPEDSSIYLCSVNSGNTIYFGEGSWLTVV.